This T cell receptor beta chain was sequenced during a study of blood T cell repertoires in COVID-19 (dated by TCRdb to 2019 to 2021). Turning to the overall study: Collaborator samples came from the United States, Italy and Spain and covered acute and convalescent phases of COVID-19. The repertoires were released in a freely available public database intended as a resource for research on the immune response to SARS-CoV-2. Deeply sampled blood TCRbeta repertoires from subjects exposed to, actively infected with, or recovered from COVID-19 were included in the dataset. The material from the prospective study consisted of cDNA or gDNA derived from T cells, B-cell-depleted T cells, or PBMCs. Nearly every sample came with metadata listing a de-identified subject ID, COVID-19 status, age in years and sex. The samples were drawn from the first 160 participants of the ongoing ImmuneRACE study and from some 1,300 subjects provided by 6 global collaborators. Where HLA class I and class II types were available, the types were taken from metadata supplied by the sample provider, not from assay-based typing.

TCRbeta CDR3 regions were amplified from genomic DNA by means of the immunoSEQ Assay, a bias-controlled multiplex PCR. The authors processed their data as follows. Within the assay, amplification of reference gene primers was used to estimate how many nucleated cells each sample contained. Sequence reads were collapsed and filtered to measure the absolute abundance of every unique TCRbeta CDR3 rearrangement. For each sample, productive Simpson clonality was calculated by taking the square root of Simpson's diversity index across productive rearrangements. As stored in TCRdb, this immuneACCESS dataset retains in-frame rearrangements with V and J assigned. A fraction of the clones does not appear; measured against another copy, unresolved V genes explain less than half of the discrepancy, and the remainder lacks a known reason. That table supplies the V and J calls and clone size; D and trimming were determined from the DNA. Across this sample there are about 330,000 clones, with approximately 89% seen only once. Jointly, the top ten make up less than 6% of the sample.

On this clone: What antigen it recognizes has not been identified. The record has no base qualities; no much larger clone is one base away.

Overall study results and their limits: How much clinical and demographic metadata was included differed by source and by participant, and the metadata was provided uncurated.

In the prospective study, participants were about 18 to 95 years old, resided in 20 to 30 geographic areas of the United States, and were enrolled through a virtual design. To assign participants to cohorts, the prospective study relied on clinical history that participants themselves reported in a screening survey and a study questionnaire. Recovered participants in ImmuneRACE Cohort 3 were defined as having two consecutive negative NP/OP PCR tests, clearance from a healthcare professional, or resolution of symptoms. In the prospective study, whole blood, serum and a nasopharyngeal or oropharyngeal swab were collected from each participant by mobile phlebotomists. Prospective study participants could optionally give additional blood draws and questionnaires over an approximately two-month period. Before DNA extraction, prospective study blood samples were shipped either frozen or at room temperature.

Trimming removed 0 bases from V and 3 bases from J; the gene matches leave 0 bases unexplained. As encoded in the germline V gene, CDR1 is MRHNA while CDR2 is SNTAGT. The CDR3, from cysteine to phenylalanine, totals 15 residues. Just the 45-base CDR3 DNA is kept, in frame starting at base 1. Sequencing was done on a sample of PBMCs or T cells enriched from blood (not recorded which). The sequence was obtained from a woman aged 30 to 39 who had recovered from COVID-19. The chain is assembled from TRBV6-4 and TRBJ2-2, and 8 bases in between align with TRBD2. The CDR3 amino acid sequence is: CASSDSAGDTGELFF. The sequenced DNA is TGTGCCAGCAGTGACTCAGCGGGGGACACCGGGGAGCTGTTTTTT.